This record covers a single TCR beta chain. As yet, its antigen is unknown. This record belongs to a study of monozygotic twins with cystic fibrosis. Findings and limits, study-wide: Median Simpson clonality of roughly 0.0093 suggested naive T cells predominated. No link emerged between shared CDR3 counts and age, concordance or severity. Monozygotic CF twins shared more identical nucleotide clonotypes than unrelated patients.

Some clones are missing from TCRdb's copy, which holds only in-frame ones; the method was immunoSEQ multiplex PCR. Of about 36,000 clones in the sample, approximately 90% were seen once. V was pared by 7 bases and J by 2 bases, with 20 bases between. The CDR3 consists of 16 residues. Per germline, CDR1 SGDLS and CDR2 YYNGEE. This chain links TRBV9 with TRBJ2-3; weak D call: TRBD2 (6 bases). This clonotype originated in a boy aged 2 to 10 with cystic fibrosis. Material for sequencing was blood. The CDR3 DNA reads TGTGCCAGCTCTGGGAGGTTTGCGGGAATCACAGATACGCAGTATTTT. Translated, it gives CASSGRFAGITDTQYF. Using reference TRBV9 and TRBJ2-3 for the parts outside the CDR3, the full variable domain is DSGVTQTPKHLITATGQRVTLRCSPRSGDLSVYWYQQSLDQGLQFLIQYYNGEERAKGNILERFSAQQFPDLHSELNLSSLELGDSALYFCASSGRFAGITDTQYFGPGTRLTVL.